This TCR beta chain was sequenced in a study of T-cell memory formation after mild COVID-19. Turning to the study itself: Among the donors, TCR clusters were largely specific to each donor. Regarding the study as a whole: Detection of some responders pre-infection suggested pre-existing cross-reactive memory T cells participated.

As regards this clonotype: Its specificity is not known.

Germline V gene data show CDR1 as LNHNV and CDR2 as YYDKDF (reference sequence). The CDR3 is 15 residues long. V lost 3 bases and J lost 3, with 14 bases in between. Barcoded TCR alpha and TCR beta cDNA libraries with UMIs came from 5'RACE using constant-segment primers. TCRdb analysed the 5' RACE reads with MiXCR anew, one entry per CDR3 protein. The sample shows about 190,000 distinct CDR3 sequences, 27% of them seen only once. This TCR was recovered from an adult woman who had mild COVID-19 (a few samples of this study predate the infection). Cell type and time point are not known. J is TRBJ2-5 and V is TRBV15; a weak D match, TRBD1 (6 bases). Material for sequencing was PBMCs or a T cell subset sorted from them (not recorded which). The CDR3 sequence: CATSSQDSPKETQYF. The DNA of the CDR3 is TGTGCCACCAGCAGTCAGGACAGCCCAAAAGAGACCCAGTACTTC.